The clone carrying this TCR beta chain showed up just a few times. Investigators isolated RNA and reverse transcribed it into cDNA to act as the sequencing template. Sequencing was performed with immunoSEQ multiplex PCR; in TCRdb, only in-frame clones are kept and a portion is missing. The data contain over 200,000 clones, over 60% of them seen just once; the ten biggest clones take up 4% to 5%. The record originates from a study of CD8+ T cells in alopecia areata. Study-level background: Tofacitinib administration to treated patients was oral, at 5 to 10 mg twice daily.

V lost 8 bases and J 1 base, leaving 9 bases between the germline ends. The CDR3 length is 13 residues. The germline gives CDR1 MNHNS, CDR2 SASEGT. Documented treatment: oral pan-JAK inhibitor, 5-10 mg twice daily. The gene calls are TRBV6-1 and TRBJ1-5; D remains unclear. This clonotype was sampled from a human donor with alopecia areata. Sequencing used CD4+ T cells sorted from blood, obtained at week 4, from a patient treated with tofacitinib. CDR3 in DNA: TGTGCCAGCGGAGGTCTGAGCAATCAGCCCCAGCATTTT. It translates to CASGGLSNQPQHF.